The present entry profiles one T cell receptor beta chain with its context. The sample belongs to a study of T cells expressing NK-cell markers. Generation of TCR beta cDNA was performed by 5'RACE template switching incorporating UMIs. No DNA is given; TCRdb re-called the 5' RACE reads and lists each CDR3 protein once. The sample includes 150,000 or so distinct CDR3 sequences. The CDR3 consists of 13 residues. Per germline, CDR1 KGHSH and CDR2 LQKENI. The V and J genes are TRBV18 and TRBJ1-1. This receptor was taken from a woman aged 45-60 years in good health. Specimen: blood T cells: a sorted CD56 or NKG2C T cell subset, CD4+ or CD8+ T cells, or bulk PBMC T cells (not recorded which). The CDR3 is CASSSGPTAEAFF.